The T cell receptor beta chain under discussion was sequenced for a study of beta chain features in type 1 diabetes. The study's findings and limits: Researchers could not determine here whether HLA type influences TCRB rearrangement. The study found moderately but significantly shorter TCRB CDR3s in all four CD4+ subsets of Type 1 diabetes patients.

The length of the CDR3 is 11 residues. The V gene lost 2 bases and the J gene lost 10 bases, with 8 bases spanning the gap. CDR1 is MNHNY and CDR2 is SVGAGI in the germline V gene (reference sequence). In the case of this clone: Its antigen is unknown.

Since all of the isolated RNA was reverse transcribed, expressed TCRB transcripts were what got sequenced. Sequencing of naive, central memory and regulatory T cell samples gave an average of around 3.5 million reads. Clones were sequenced by immunoSEQ multiplex PCR, and TCRdb holds only the in-frame ones, with some missing. The sample contains 100,000 to 150,000 clones, about 10% of which appear only once. The rearrangement links TRBV6-6 to TRBJ1-1; D gene unclear. This receptor was taken from a man aged 30 to 39 with type 1 diabetes. What was sequenced was central memory CD4+ T cells from blood. CDR3 DNA sequence: TGTGCCAGCAGTTACCGCATCGGAGCTTTCTTT. Translating gives CASSYRIGAFF.